The entry that follows covers one TCR beta chain sequence. The clone's antigen remains unknown. No quality values exist for individual bases; no much larger clone is one base distant. Libraries were made using the immunoSEQ multiplex PCR assay. A mixture of 60 forward primers for TCR Vbeta segments and 13 reverse primers for TCR Jbeta segments was used in the multiplex PCR. A multiplex PCR assay on genomic DNA amplified the CDR3 region of rearranged TCR beta genes. Amplified TCR beta libraries were sequenced as 87-base-pair reads on the Illumina HiSeq System. Under the source paper's analysis protocol: In a later analysis, some 80 million unique TCR beta chains were counted across the approximately 640 repertoires, and roughly 10 million of these chains were shared by at least two donors. Raw reads were error-corrected and collapsed into unique sequences by a nearest-neighbor algorithm in which closely related sequences were merged to remove PCR and sequencing errors. Alignment of CDR3 sequences to IMGT reference sequences was used to assign V, D and J gene segments. For a sequence to be retained, at least a six-nucleotide match to both a V gene segment and a J gene segment was required. A rearrangement counted as productive if the CDR3 had no stop codons and remained in frame with V and J, and every other rearrangement counted as non-productive. CDR3 was defined by IMGT convention, running from the second conserved V-encoded cysteine to the conserved J-encoded phenylalanine. The earlier analysis of some 550 of the donors excluded any sequence lacking an unambiguous match to a single V gene segment. An earlier analysis of several hundred of the donors called V segments functional above 56.7% productive rearrangements and segregating when the between-donor standard deviation exceeded 5%. To diagnose cytomegalovirus status from the catalog of TCR beta chain sequences, a statistical classification framework was built. A later analysis assigned V and J genes by comparing TCR nucleotide sequences with IMGT/GENE-DB human TR gene sequences. The TCRdist pipeline was used in a later analysis to assign CDR3 sequences and most-parsimonious VDJ recombination scenarios. In a later analysis, each TCR beta chain was defined by its CDR3 amino acid sequence together with its V-gene family, and reads lacking a unique V-gene family were excluded. In a later analysis, 550 to 650 highly shared, low-generation-probability nucleotide sequences were removed to address suspected cross-contamination and a sequencing artifact. In a later analysis, a clonal expansion index was calculated for each public chain from normalized within-repertoire ranks of inferred template counts. A later analysis computed generation probabilities with a VDJ recombination model fitted to out-of-frame rearrangements, and checked the results against IGoR. A later analysis scored TCR-TCR, TCR-HLA and TCR-CMV co-occurrence with hypergeometric tests, applying a repertoire-size bias correction to TCR pairs. A later analysis estimated false discovery rates by permuting HLA or CMV assignments 20 times. A later analysis grouped co-occurring TCRs with DBSCAN, adding TCRdist sequence similarity when clustering within HLA-allele-positive subsets. Co-occurrence clustering excluded repertoires with fewer than 30,000 or more than 120,000 public chains, plus five with anomalous nucleotide sharing. Imported from immuneACCESS, the table was reduced by TCRdb to in-frame sequences with V and J called. These copies leave out some clones; in studies compared against another copy, an unresolved V gene accounts for under half, and the cause of the remainder is not known. V and J calls plus clone size are reproduced from that table; the DNA served to infer D and trimming. This sample lists some 160,000 clones; roughly 80% were detected once. The ten biggest clones cover around 1.5% of the sample.

The sample belongs to a study of cytomegalovirus exposure and HLA in healthy donors (TCRdb year 2017). General notes on the study: An earlier analysis of approximately 590 of the donors reported approximately 270 Gb of sequence data and roughly 100 million unique TCR beta sequences from approximately 180 million T cells. An early release that covered fewer than 750 HLA-typed donors contained approximately 300 gigabases of sequencing data and 85 million to 100 million unique TCR sequences. Among the approximately 400 genotyped donors, about 83% belonged to the genetic ancestry cluster associated with self-reported Caucasian donors. The study aimed to test whether signatures of past pathogen exposure could be identified by cataloging public T cell receptors. The study used immunosequencing to profile the T cell repertoires of 666 subjects and linked those repertoires to cytomegalovirus serostatus. In addition to the first cohort of 666 subjects, a separate validation cohort of 130 or so different subjects was used. To predict cytomegalovirus infection status, the study brought together high-throughput TCR immunosequencing, statistical association of individual TCRs with disease status, and machine learning. A later analysis re-examined previously published TCR beta repertoires from hundreds of donors and added high-resolution HLA genotyping to investigate patterns of TCR occurrence. In the later analysis, no new phenotypic data were used to find candidate immune exposures; instead, reliance was placed on TCR beta sequences and their occurrence across donors. An earlier analysis of 587 of the donors applied high-throughput TCR beta sequencing to assess whether each TCR beta V gene segment acted as functional or pseudogenic. Alongside the repertoire data, information on donor age, sex, ethnicity and CMV serostatus was compiled. A later genetic analysis took genome-wide SNP genotypes for about 55% of the roughly 700 donors and used that subset as a discovery cohort. All discovery cohort repertoires had been generated on a single sequencing platform. HLA typing included class I and class II loci at four-digit resolution. Typing coverage differed by locus: A, B, C, DRB1 and DQB1 were typed in roughly 620-630 donors, DQA1 in 522, DPA1 in approximately 610, and DPB1 in roughly 470. Four or five DR-DQ haplotypes were handled as single units for association and clustering because linkage in the cohort was strong. Among about 370 genotyped donors of the cohort, an average of approximately 220,000 unique TCR beta nucleotide sequences was sequenced per donor, of which about 18% were non-productive. Paper-wide results and their limitations: In vitro tests confirmed that three of the cytomegalovirus-associated TCR beta chains recognize cytomegalovirus antigens. In an earlier analysis of some 640 of the donors, most TCR beta V segments were observed in productive rearrangements about 87% or about 30% of the time, broadly matching IMGT annotations. This cohort had only TCR beta chains sequenced, and the lack of alpha or paired-chain data limited which features could be detected. According to a later analysis, parvovirus B19, influenza, CMV and Epstein-Barr virus appeared linked to several top co-occurrence clusters. At a false discovery rate of 0.05, a later analysis linked 16,951 TCR beta sequences to specific HLA alleles. The 87-base-pair reads could not distinguish some IMGT-functional V segments, including TRBV6-2 and TRBV6-3, so those segments were excluded. In a later analysis, HLA-associated TCR beta chains showed more clonal expansion and lower generation probabilities than non-associated chains that were equally common. Most TCR sequences were observed very rarely across donors, whereas some public TCRs were present in many individuals. Sequencing depth was assumed to be roughly uniform across donors in the presence/absence analyses, though that assumption may not hold. A cluster of highly shared sequence variants was judged likely to be a technical artifact of the sequencing pipeline. HLA typing was unavailable for some donors at each locus, so association tests used only the typed subset. When HLA alleles, especially DR and DQ, strongly co-occurred, attributing TCR associations to individual alleles was difficult. A further reported finding was that TCR beta sequences accurately predicted the HLA-A and HLA-B alleles for most subjects in the first cohort. Correlated functional status among segregating V segments might be attributable to linkage disequilibrium, but an unknown experimental factor could not be ruled out. According to a later genetic analysis, donors in an Asian-associated ancestry cluster had fewer N-insertions in productive TCRs than the roughly 670-donor mean. It was suggested by the authors that the approach could potentially be generalized to other disease states and immunological phenotypes. The classifier was reported to diagnose cytomegalovirus status with high specificity and sensitivity in both the original and validation cohorts. According to a later analysis, TCR association rates differed among HLA loci, with DRB1 alleles showing the most associated TCRs and HLA-C alleles showing the fewest. According to a later analysis, most CMV-associated TCR beta chains appeared to be HLA-restricted, and the HLA associations seemed to be driven largely by CMV exposure. A total of 150 to 200 TCR beta chains were listed by the study as associated with cytomegalovirus. Because counts were too low, about 15 rarely observed V segments, including chromosome 9 orphons, were left out of the earlier analysis of 500 to 750 of the donors. The only immune exposure information available for the cohort was CMV serostatus. A later genetic analysis associated a missense DCLRE1C variant with V-gene and J-gene trimming of TCR beta chains, and an independent cohort replicated the association.

The CDR3 measures 11 amino acids from cysteine to phenylalanine. CDR3 DNA only is kept here, 33 bases in frame from base 1. Between the V and J ends, shortened by 7 bases and 4 bases respectively, the junction contains 6 bases. The germline V gene gives CDR1 as SNHLY and CDR2 as FYNNEI. In total, just over 650 healthy bone marrow donors made up the cohort. All cohort members were sampled while nominally healthy, although unrecorded immune exposures were likely present. The donor tested CMV seronegative and was one of the 352 seronegative cohort members. A peripheral blood sample was provided by each donor, and peripheral blood mononuclear cells were used for TCR beta sequencing. Genomic DNA extraction from the blood cell samples was performed with the Qiagen DNeasy Blood Extraction Kit.

This clonotype originated in a woman aged 25 to 45 in good health and CMV-seronegative. The sequencing input was PBMCs. This chain is built from TRBV2 and TRBJ2-3; there is no confident call for the D gene. The CDR3 in this case is CASNVADTQYF. DNA sequence: TGTGCCAGCAACGTAGCAGATACGCAGTATTTT.